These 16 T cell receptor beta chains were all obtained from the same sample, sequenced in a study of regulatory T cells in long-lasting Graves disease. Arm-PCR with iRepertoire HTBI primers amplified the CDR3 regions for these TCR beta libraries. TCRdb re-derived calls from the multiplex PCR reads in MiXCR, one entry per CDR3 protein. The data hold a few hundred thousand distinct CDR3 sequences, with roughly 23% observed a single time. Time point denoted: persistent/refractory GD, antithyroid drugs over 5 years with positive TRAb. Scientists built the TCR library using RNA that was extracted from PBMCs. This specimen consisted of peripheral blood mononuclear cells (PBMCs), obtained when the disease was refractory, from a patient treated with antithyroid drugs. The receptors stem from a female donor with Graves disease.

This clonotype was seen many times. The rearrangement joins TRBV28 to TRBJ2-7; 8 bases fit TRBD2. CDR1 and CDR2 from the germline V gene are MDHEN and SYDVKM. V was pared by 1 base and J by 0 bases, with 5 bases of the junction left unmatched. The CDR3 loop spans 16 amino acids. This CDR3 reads CASSLSKREPSYEQYF. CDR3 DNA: TGTGCCAGCAGTTTATCGAAGCGGGAGCCCTCCTACGAGCAGTACTTC.

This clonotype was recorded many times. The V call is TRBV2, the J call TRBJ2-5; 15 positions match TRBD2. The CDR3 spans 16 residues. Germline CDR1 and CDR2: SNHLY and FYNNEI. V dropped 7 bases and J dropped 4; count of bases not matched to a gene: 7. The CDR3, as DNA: TGTGCCAGCAAACGGACTAGCGGGGGGGGGGGAGAGACCCAGTACTTC. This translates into CASKRTSGGGGETQYF.

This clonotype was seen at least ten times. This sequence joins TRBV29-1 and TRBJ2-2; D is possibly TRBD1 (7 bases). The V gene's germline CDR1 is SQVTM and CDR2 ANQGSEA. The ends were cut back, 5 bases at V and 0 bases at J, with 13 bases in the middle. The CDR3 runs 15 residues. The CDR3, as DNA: TGCAGCGTTACGCGGGACAGCACGAACACCGGGGAGCTGTTTTTT. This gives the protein CSVTRDSTNTGELFF.

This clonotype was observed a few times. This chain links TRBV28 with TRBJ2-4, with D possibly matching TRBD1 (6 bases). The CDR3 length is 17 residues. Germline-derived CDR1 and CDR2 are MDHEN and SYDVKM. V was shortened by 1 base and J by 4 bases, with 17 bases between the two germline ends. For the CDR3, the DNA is TGTGCCAGCAGTTTATCCCCTGGGGGCGAAAAAAAAAACATTCAGTACTTC. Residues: CASSLSPGGEKKNIQYF.

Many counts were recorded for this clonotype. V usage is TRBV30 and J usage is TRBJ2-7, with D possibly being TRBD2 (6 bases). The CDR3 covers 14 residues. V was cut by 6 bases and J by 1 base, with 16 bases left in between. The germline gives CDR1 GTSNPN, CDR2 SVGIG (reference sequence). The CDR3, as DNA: TGTGCCTGCCTGGGAGCGGGCTCTTCCTACGAGCAGTACTTC. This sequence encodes CACLGAGSSYEQYF.

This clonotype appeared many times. The DNA of the CDR3 is TGTGCCTGGAGTGTACAGGAGGGTGGGTCAAATCAGCCCCAGCATTTT. Encoded protein: CAWSVQEGGSNQPQHF. The J gene is TRBJ1-5, the V gene TRBV30; D might be TRBD1 (5 bases). The CDR3 extends over 16 amino acids. Germline loops: CDR1 GTSNPN, CDR2 SVGIG (reference sequence). V lost 0 bases to trimming and J lost 4 bases, with 16 bases between them.

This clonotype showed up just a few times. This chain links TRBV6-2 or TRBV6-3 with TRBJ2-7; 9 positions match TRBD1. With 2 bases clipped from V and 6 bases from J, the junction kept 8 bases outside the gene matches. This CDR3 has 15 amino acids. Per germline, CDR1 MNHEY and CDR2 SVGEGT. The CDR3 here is CASSYGGTGKREQYF. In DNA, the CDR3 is TGTGCCAGCAGTTACGGTGGGACAGGGAAACGCGAGCAGTACTTC.

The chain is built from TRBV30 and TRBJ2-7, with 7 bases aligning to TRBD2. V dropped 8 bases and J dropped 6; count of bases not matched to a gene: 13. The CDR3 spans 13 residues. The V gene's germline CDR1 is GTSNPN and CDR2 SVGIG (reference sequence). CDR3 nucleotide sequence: TGTGCCCGGAATAATTGGCTAGCGGTCGAGCAGTACTTC. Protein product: CARNNWLAVEQYF. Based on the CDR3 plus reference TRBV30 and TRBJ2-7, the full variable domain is SQTIHQWPATLVQPVGSPLSLECTVEGTSNPNLYWYRQAAGRGLQLLFYSVGIGQISSEVPQNLSASRPQDRQFILSSKKLLLSDSGFYLCARNNWLAVEQYFGPGTRLTVT.

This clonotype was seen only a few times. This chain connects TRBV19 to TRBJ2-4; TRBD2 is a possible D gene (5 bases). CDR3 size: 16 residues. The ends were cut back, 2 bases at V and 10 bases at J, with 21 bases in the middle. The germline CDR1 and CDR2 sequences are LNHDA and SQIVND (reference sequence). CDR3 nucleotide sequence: TGTGCCAGTAGTATAAAAGTGGGCAGGACCAGGAGGATTCAGTACTTC. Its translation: CASSIKVGRTRRIQYF.

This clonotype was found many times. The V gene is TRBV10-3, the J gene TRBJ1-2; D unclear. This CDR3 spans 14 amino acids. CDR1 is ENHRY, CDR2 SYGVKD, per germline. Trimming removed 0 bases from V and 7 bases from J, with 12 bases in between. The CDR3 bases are TGTGCCATCAGTGAGTCAGGTCAAAGCTTTGGCTACACCTTC. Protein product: CAISESGQSFGYTF.

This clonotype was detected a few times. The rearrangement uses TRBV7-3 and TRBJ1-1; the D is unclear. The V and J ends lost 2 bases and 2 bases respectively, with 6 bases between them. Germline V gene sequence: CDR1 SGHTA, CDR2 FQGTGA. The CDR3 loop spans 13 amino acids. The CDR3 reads CASSLQPNTEAFF. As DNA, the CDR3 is TGTGCCAGCAGCTTACAACCTAACACTGAAGCTTTCTTT.

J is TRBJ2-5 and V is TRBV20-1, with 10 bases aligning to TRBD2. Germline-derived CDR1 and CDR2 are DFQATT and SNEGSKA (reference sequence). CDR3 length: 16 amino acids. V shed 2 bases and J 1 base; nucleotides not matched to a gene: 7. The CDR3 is CSARLPLAGIQETQYF. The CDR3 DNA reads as TGCAGTGCTAGATTACCACTAGCGGGGATCCAAGAGACCCAGTACTTC.

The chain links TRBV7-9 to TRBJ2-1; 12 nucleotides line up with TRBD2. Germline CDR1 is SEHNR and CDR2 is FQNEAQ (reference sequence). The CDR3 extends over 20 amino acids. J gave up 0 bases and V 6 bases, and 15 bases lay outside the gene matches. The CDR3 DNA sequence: TGTGCCAGCAGTTTTTCCGGGACTAGCGGGTATAAGAGCTCCTACAATGAGCAGTTCTTC. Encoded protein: CASSFSGTSGYKSSYNEQFF.

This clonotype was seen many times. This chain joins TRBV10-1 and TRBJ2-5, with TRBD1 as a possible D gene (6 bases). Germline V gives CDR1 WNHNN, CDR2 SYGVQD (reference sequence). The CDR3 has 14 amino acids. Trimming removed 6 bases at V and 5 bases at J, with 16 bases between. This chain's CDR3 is CASSPGHSTETQYF. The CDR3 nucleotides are TGCGCCAGCAGCCCGGGACACTCGACGGAGACCCAGTACTTC.

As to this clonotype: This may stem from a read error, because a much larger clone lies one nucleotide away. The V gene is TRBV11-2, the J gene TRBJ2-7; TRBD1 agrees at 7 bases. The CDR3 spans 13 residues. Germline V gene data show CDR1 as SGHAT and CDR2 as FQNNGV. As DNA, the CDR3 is TGTACCAGCAGCAAAACAGGGGCTTACGAGCAGTACTTC. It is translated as CTSSKTGAYEQYF.

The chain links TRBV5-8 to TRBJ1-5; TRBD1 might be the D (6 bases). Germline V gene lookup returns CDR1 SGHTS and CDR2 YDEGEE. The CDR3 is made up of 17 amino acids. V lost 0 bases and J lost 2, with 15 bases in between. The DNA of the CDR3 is TGTGCCAGCAGCTTGGGGGACAAGCGTTGGGGCAATCAGCCCCAGCATTTT. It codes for CASSLGDKRWGNQPQHF.